This is a list of T cell receptor beta chains from one sample in a study of T cell responses to AZD1222 COVID-19 vaccine. Assay: immunoSEQ multiplex PCR; the TCRdb copy retains only in-frame clones and omits some. The repertoire includes fewer than 150,000 clones, around 88% of them detected once, and over 4.5% sits in the top ten. The sample in question was peripheral blood, obtained on day 0 of AZD1222 vaccination. The receptors shown here come from an adult in good health. CDR3s include the opening cysteine and the closing phenylalanine or tryptophan. D genes are given only for firm matches. For some rows the clone size is stated as once, few or many, or as a class when expanded; others skip it.

CDR3 DNA: TGTGCCAGCAGCCCGGCCGGACAGGACTTCTACGAGCAGTACTTC
CDR3 protein: CASSPAGQDFYEQYF
D gene: TRBD1
clone size: -
V gene: TRBV7-9
J gene: TRBJ2-7

CDR3 DNA: TGTGCCAGCACCTTGACACCTTTGGGTAACTATGGCTACACCTTC
CDR3 protein: CASTLTPLGNYGYTF
D gene: -
clone size: -
V gene: TRBV2
J gene: TRBJ1-2

CDR3 DNA: TGTGCCAGTAGTCATGGACAGGGGGCAGGTTTCACTGAAGCTTTCTTT
CDR3 protein: CASSHGQGAGFTEAFF
D gene: TRBD1
clone size: -
V gene: TRBV19
J gene: TRBJ1-1

CDR3 DNA: TGTGCCAGCAGCTTCACTAGCGGCACCCCCGGGGAGCTGTTTTTT
CDR3 protein: CASSFTSGTPGELFF
D gene: TRBD2
clone size: -
V gene: TRBV5-5
J gene: TRBJ2-2

CDR3 DNA: TGTGCCACCATAACTAGCGGGGGCTCCTACGAGCAGTACTTC
CDR3 protein: CATITSGGSYEQYF
D gene: TRBD2
clone size: once
V gene: TRBV28
J gene: TRBJ2-7

CDR3 DNA: TGTGCCAGCAGCTTTCTAAGCGGGGGTACTTACAATGAGCAGTTCTTC
CDR3 protein: CASSFLSGGTYNEQFF
D gene: TRBD2
clone size: -
V gene: TRBV11-1
J gene: TRBJ2-1

CDR3 DNA: TGTGCCAGCAGGAGACTTGCGGCGAACACCGGGGAGCTGTTTTTT
CDR3 protein: CASRRLAANTGELFF
D gene: -
clone size: -
V gene: TRBV6-5
J gene: TRBJ2-2

CDR3 DNA: TGTGCCAGCAGCCGGGCATTACCCTATGGCTACACCTTC
CDR3 protein: CASSRALPYGYTF
D gene: -
clone size: -
V gene: TRBV27
J gene: TRBJ1-2

CDR3 DNA: TGTGCCAGCAGCTTACGGGACAGGGTTGGAAACACCATATATTTT
CDR3 protein: CASSLRDRVGNTIYF
D gene: TRBD1
clone size: -
V gene: TRBV11-2
J gene: TRBJ1-3

CDR3 DNA: TGCGCCAGCAGCCAAGAAACAGGGGGTGGAGAAAAACTGTTTTTT
CDR3 protein: CASSQETGGGEKLFF
D gene: TRBD1
clone size: -
V gene: TRBV4-3
J gene: TRBJ1-4

CDR3 DNA: TGCGCCAGCAGCTTGGAGGGGCAGATCTCCTACGAGCAGTACTTC
CDR3 protein: CASSLEGQISYEQYF
D gene: -
clone size: -
V gene: TRBV5-1
J gene: TRBJ2-7

CDR3 DNA: TGTGCCAGCAGCAAGAGCGGGGGGCCCTACGAGCAGTACTTC
CDR3 protein: CASSKSGGPYEQYF
D gene: TRBD2
clone size: -
V gene: TRBV7-2
J gene: TRBJ2-7

CDR3 DNA: TGCGCCAGCAGCTTGGGGATGAACACTGAAGCTTTCTTT
CDR3 protein: CASSLGMNTEAFF
D gene: -
clone size: -
V gene: TRBV5-1
J gene: TRBJ1-1

CDR3 DNA: TGCGCCAGCGGTCGACTAGCGGGGGAGGATGAGCAGTTCTTC
CDR3 protein: CASGRLAGEDEQFF
D gene: TRBD2
clone size: -
V gene: TRBV4-3
J gene: TRBJ2-1

CDR3 DNA: TGTGCCAGCAGCCCAGCCCCTAATCAGCCCCAGCATTTT
CDR3 protein: CASSPAPNQPQHF
D gene: -
clone size: -
V gene: TRBV13
J gene: TRBJ1-5

CDR3 DNA: TGTGCCAGTAGTACATTCGGGACAGCGATCTATGGCTACACCTTC
CDR3 protein: CASSTFGTAIYGYTF
D gene: TRBD1
clone size: -
V gene: TRBV19
J gene: TRBJ1-2

CDR3 DNA: TGTGCCAGCAGCTCACTCACAGGGGCGGAGCTGTTTTTT
CDR3 protein: CASSSLTGAELFF
D gene: TRBD1
clone size: -
V gene: TRBV7-2
J gene: TRBJ2-2

CDR3 DNA: TGTGCCAGCAGCTTGGGGCAGGGGCCCTACAATGAGCAGTTCTTC
CDR3 protein: CASSLGQGPYNEQFF
D gene: -
clone size: -
V gene: TRBV5-5
J gene: TRBJ2-1

CDR3 DNA: TGTGCCAGCAGGGTTGGGACGGATTACCTCCTTAGCAATCAGCCCCAGCATTTT
CDR3 protein: CASRVGTDYLLSNQPQHF
D gene: -
clone size: -
V gene: TRBV3-1/TRBV3-2
J gene: TRBJ1-5

CDR3 DNA: TGCAGCGTTTACGGGGGAGACACCATATATTTT
CDR3 protein: CSVYGGDTIYF
D gene: -
clone size: -
V gene: TRBV29-1
J gene: TRBJ1-3

CDR3 DNA: TGCGCCAGCAGCGGAGGACAGGGCTCGCTGAACACTGAAGCTTTCTTT
CDR3 protein: CASSGGQGSLNTEAFF
D gene: TRBD1
clone size: -
V gene: TRBV5-1
J gene: TRBJ1-1

CDR3 DNA: TGTGCCACCCGTCAGGGGATGGAAGCAGATACGCAGTATTTT
CDR3 protein: CATRQGMEADTQYF
D gene: -
clone size: -
V gene: TRBV10-3
J gene: TRBJ2-3

CDR3 DNA: TGTGCCAGCAGCGCGGGACTAGCTCAAGAGACCCAGTACTTC
CDR3 protein: CASSAGLAQETQYF
D gene: TRBD2
clone size: -
V gene: TRBV7-2
J gene: TRBJ2-5

CDR3 DNA: TGTGCCAGCAGCGTAGTCGCGTCCCCGGAATATGGCTACACCTTC
CDR3 protein: CASSVVASPEYGYTF
D gene: -
clone size: -
V gene: TRBV9
J gene: TRBJ1-2

CDR3 DNA: TGCGCCAGCAGCTTCCCAGGGGCCTACAATGAGCAGTTCTTC
CDR3 protein: CASSFPGAYNEQFF
D gene: -
clone size: once
V gene: TRBV5-1
J gene: TRBJ2-1

CDR3 DNA: TGTGCCAGCAGCGTGTACGGAGCAACTAATGAAAAACTGTTTTTT
CDR3 protein: CASSVYGATNEKLFF
D gene: -
clone size: few
V gene: TRBV9
J gene: TRBJ1-4

CDR3 DNA: TGTGCCAGCCTTCAGGGGGCTTACAATCAGCCCCAGCATTTT
CDR3 protein: CASLQGAYNQPQHF
D gene: TRBD1
clone size: -
V gene: TRBV19
J gene: TRBJ1-5

CDR3 DNA: TGTGCTAGTGGTTTGGTATTGGGGACAGGATACAATGAGCAGTTCTTC
CDR3 protein: CASGLVLGTGYNEQFF
D gene: TRBD1
clone size: -
V gene: TRBV12-5
J gene: TRBJ2-1

CDR3 DNA: TGTGCCAGCAGCCAAGGCACGGGGGCGCGGGGAAACACCATATATTTT
CDR3 protein: CASSQGTGARGNTIYF
D gene: -
clone size: -
V gene: TRBV4-2
J gene: TRBJ1-3

CDR3 DNA: TGTGCCAGCAGCCTGCAGGGGGCAGAAGAGACCCAGTACTTC
CDR3 protein: CASSLQGAEETQYF
D gene: TRBD1
clone size: -
V gene: TRBV5-4
J gene: TRBJ2-5

CDR3 DNA: TGTGCCAGCAGTCAGCGACTAGCGAACACCGGGGAGCTGTTTTTT
CDR3 protein: CASSQRLANTGELFF
D gene: -
clone size: -
V gene: TRBV6-5
J gene: TRBJ2-2

CDR3 DNA: TGTGCCAGCAGCCGACGTAGAGGTTGGTCCCCGACTGATAATAGCAATCAGCCCCAGCATTTT
CDR3 protein: CASSRRRGWSPTDNSNQPQHF
D gene: -
clone size: once
V gene: TRBV6-2/TRBV6-3
J gene: TRBJ1-5

CDR3 DNA: TGTGCCAGCAGCGTAGTCCTCAGAAAAAACATTCAGTACTTC
CDR3 protein: CASSVVLRKNIQYF
D gene: -
clone size: -
V gene: TRBV9
J gene: TRBJ2-4

CDR3 DNA: TGTGCTAGTGGGAGGGCAGGGCGCGACGAGCAGTACTTC
CDR3 protein: CASGRAGRDEQYF
D gene: -
clone size: -
V gene: TRBV12-5
J gene: TRBJ2-7

CDR3 DNA: TGTGCTAGTGGTTTGATGGAGGGTGGCTACACCTTC
CDR3 protein: CASGLMEGGYTF
D gene: -
clone size: once
V gene: TRBV12-5
J gene: TRBJ1-2

CDR3 DNA: TGTGCCAGCAGCCAAGATCGGCAAGGGAGTAACTATGGCTACACCTTC
CDR3 protein: CASSQDRQGSNYGYTF
D gene: -
clone size: -
V gene: TRBV4-2
J gene: TRBJ1-2

CDR3 DNA: TGTGCCAGCAGACAAATCCTCAGGGGGCGGAACGAGCAGTACTTC
CDR3 protein: CASRQILRGRNEQYF
D gene: TRBD1
clone size: few
V gene: TRBV6-5
J gene: TRBJ2-7

CDR3 DNA: TGTGCCAGCAGGGTTTCGGGCACAGATACGCAGTATTTT
CDR3 protein: CASRVSGTDTQYF
D gene: -
clone size: -
V gene: TRBV6-5
J gene: TRBJ2-3

CDR3 DNA: TGCGCCAGCAGCCTTTCCGGGACAGGCAATGAGCAGTTCTTC
CDR3 protein: CASSLSGTGNEQFF
D gene: TRBD1
clone size: -
V gene: TRBV4-3
J gene: TRBJ2-1

CDR3 DNA: TGTGCCAGCTCGAGGACAGAGGGGGACACTGAAGCTTTCTTT
CDR3 protein: CASSRTEGDTEAFF
D gene: -
clone size: -
V gene: TRBV18
J gene: TRBJ1-1

CDR3 DNA: TGTGCCAGCAGCAGACCCTTTACTAGCACAGATACGCAGTATTTT
CDR3 protein: CASSRPFTSTDTQYF
D gene: -
clone size: -
V gene: TRBV6-6
J gene: TRBJ2-3

CDR3 DNA: TGCGCCAGCAGCCAAGTAGTACAGGGTGGTTCACCCCTCCACTTT
CDR3 protein: CASSQVVQGGSPLHF
D gene: -
clone size: once
V gene: TRBV4-1
J gene: TRBJ1-6

CDR3 DNA: TGTGCCAGCAACCACCCCACTCCGACAGGGTTTAGCGAAAAACTGTTTTTT
CDR3 protein: CASNHPTPTGFSEKLFF
D gene: TRBD1
clone size: once
V gene: TRBV7-9
J gene: TRBJ1-4

CDR3 DNA: TGTGCCAGCAGTTTAGGACAGAACTACGAGCAGTACTTC
CDR3 protein: CASSLGQNYEQYF
D gene: -
clone size: few
V gene: TRBV7-9
J gene: TRBJ2-7

CDR3 DNA: TGTGCCAGCAGCCCCCCAATCTCACCCAGGACCCGAGAGACCCAGTACTTC
CDR3 protein: CASSPPISPRTRETQYF
D gene: -
clone size: few
V gene: TRBV7-9
J gene: TRBJ2-5

CDR3 DNA: TGTGCCAGCTCACCGTTTCGGCTAGCGGGGGGCCCTAACACCGGGGAGCTGTTTTTT
CDR3 protein: CASSPFRLAGGPNTGELFF
D gene: TRBD2
clone size: once
V gene: TRBV18
J gene: TRBJ2-2

CDR3 DNA: TGCGCCACCTCCCGGGACAACGAAAAGGAGCAGTTCTTC
CDR3 protein: CATSRDNEKEQFF
D gene: -
clone size: -
V gene: TRBV5-1
J gene: TRBJ2-1

CDR3 DNA: TGTGCCAGTAGGGGCCTTAGCAATCAGCCCCAGCATTTT
CDR3 protein: CASRGLSNQPQHF
D gene: -
clone size: -
V gene: TRBV19
J gene: TRBJ1-5

CDR3 DNA: TGTGCCAGCAGCCAAGATCGGGGGGGTTACAATGAGCAGTTCTTC
CDR3 protein: CASSQDRGGYNEQFF
D gene: TRBD2
clone size: -
V gene: TRBV4-2
J gene: TRBJ2-1

CDR3 DNA: TGTGCCAGTCTGGCTTTAGACAGAAGGGACACTGAAGCTTTCTTT
CDR3 protein: CASLALDRRDTEAFF
D gene: -
clone size: -
V gene: TRBV19
J gene: TRBJ1-1

CDR3 DNA: TGTGCCAGCAGCCCAAACAGGGGGCGGAATTCACCCCTCCACTTT
CDR3 protein: CASSPNRGRNSPLHF
D gene: TRBD1
clone size: once
V gene: TRBV7-9
J gene: TRBJ1-6

CDR3 DNA: TGTGCCAGCAGCTTAGAAGGGGGGATTGGTGGCTACACCTTC
CDR3 protein: CASSLEGGIGGYTF
D gene: -
clone size: few
V gene: TRBV7-2
J gene: TRBJ1-2

CDR3 DNA: TGCGCCAGCAGCCAAGAGGGGGAAACTGAAGCTTTCTTT
CDR3 protein: CASSQEGETEAFF
D gene: -
clone size: few
V gene: TRBV4-1
J gene: TRBJ1-1

CDR3 DNA: TGTGCCAGCAGTTACGACGGACAGGGGCGTTCACCCCTCCACTTT
CDR3 protein: CASSYDGQGRSPLHF
D gene: TRBD1
clone size: -
V gene: TRBV6-6
J gene: TRBJ1-6

CDR3 DNA: TGTGCCAGTAGTAGACCGGGACAGGGGATTGCATGGGATAGCAATCAGCCCCAGCATTTT
CDR3 protein: CASSRPGQGIAWDSNQPQHF
D gene: TRBD1
clone size: once
V gene: TRBV19
J gene: TRBJ1-5

CDR3 DNA: TGTGCCAGCAGAGGGGGCGGGGACCCAAGTCATTCACCCCTCCACTTT
CDR3 protein: CASRGGGDPSHSPLHF
D gene: TRBD1
clone size: -
V gene: TRBV28
J gene: TRBJ1-6

CDR3 DNA: TGTGCCAGCAGCTCCCGGGACATTCTAAAGGTCTCTGGAAACACCATATATTTT
CDR3 protein: CASSSRDILKVSGNTIYF
D gene: -
clone size: -
V gene: TRBV4-2
J gene: TRBJ1-3

CDR3 DNA: TGTGCCAGCAGTTACTCGACAGGGGGCCACTACACCTTC
CDR3 protein: CASSYSTGGHYTF
D gene: TRBD1
clone size: -
V gene: TRBV6-5
J gene: TRBJ1-2

CDR3 DNA: TGTGCCAGCAGCTTGTTCGGAGGAAACACCATATATTTT
CDR3 protein: CASSLFGGNTIYF
D gene: -
clone size: -
V gene: TRBV5-6
J gene: TRBJ1-3